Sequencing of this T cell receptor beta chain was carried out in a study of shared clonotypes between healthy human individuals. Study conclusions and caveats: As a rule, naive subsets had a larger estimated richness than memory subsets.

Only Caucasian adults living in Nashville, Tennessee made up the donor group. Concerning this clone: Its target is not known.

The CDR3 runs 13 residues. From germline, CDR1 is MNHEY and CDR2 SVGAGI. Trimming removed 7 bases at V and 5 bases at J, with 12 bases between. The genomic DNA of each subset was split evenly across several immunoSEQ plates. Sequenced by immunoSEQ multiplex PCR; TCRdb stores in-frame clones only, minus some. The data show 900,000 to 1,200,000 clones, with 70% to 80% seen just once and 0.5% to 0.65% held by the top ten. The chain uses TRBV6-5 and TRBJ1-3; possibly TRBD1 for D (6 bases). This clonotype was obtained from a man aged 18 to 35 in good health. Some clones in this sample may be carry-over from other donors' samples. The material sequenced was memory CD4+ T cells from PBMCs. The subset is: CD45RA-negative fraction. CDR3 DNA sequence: TGTGCCAGCAACGGGACATCCAGAAACACCATATATTTT. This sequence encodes CASNGTSRNTIYF.